This TCR beta chain was found in a study of tumor-infiltrating lymphocytes in primary liver carcinoma. General study results and limits: Tumor top-250-clone fraction significantly exceeded that of blood (p = 0.039).

From roughly 500 ng total RNA, TCR beta cDNA was generated with a primer in the constant region. Slightly modified ARM-PCR with three nested multiplex PCR rounds yielded TCR beta libraries. Researchers ran the first two PCR rounds for roughly 11 cycles each with TRBV1-TRBV30 forward primers and a C-beta reverse primer. MiXCR was run by TCRdb on the multiplex PCR reads, yielding one entry per CDR3 protein. The sample gives a few hundred thousand distinct CDR3 sequences, roughly 60% of which show up once; 15% to 20% is in the top ten. Out of unsorted whole blood came the blood RNA, and germline DNA was extracted as well. The ends were cut back, 4 bases at V and 5 bases at J, with 20 bases in the middle. This CDR3 has 15 residues. Germline CDR1 reads GTSNPN; CDR2 reads SVGIG (reference sequence). With regard to this clonotype: What it binds is not known. No conserved phenylalanine or tryptophan ends this CDR3, so it is likely a read error.

Source material: peripheral blood. The clonotype originates from a woman aged 30 to 39 with primary liver carcinoma and hepatitis B virus infection. The chain has TRBV30 and TRBJ2-5; perhaps D is TRBD1 or TRBD2 (5 bases each). The CDR3 nucleotides are TGTGCCTGGAACCACGGGGCGGCGCCCTCGGAGACCCAGTACTAC. This gives the protein CAWNHGAAPSETQYY.